This note documents a single T cell receptor beta chain sequence. After removal of 3 bases from V and 6 bases from J, the junction contained 9 bases not matched to a gene. Germline V gives CDR1 LNHDA, CDR2 SQIVND (reference sequence). The CDR3 is made up of 15 amino acids. The sample belongs to a study of shared T cell receptors in the human thymus. This table comes from immunoSEQ multiplex PCR, and its TCRdb copy is limited to in-frame clones, with some not included. Of hundreds of thousands of clones detected, approximately 80% appear once; the ten largest clones hold approximately 0.013%. The data were also submitted as part of a second study, on human thymus T cells.

The specimen sequenced was thymocytes. The J gene is TRBJ1-2, the V gene TRBV19, with TRBD1 matching 8 bases. This sequence originates from a boy under two years old with a congenital heart defect. CDR3 bases: TGTGCCAGTAGTATTAGGGCGACAGGGGAGAATGGCTACACCTTC. Translation gives CASSIRATGENGYTF.